Described below is a single T cell receptor beta chain sequence and its context. Its antigen is still unknown. This sample was taken from a study of T-cell memory formation after mild COVID-19. Study-wide points: Pre-infection memory held some responding clones, suggesting pre-existing cross-reactive T cells responded.

V dropped 4 bases and J dropped 5 bases, with 11 bases sitting between them. Germline CDR1 is SGHAT and CDR2 is FQDESV (reference sequence). The CDR3 contains 14 residues. TCRdb called the 5' RACE reads again in MiXCR, with one record for every CDR3 protein. The sample shows some 150,000 distinct CDR3 sequences, 15% to 20% of them seen only once. The TCR comes from an adult woman who had mild COVID-19 (a few samples of this study predate the infection). Cell type and time point are not known. The rearrangement joins TRBV11-1 to TRBJ2-2; a weak D match, TRBD2 (5 bases). Sample: PBMCs or a T cell subset sorted from them (not recorded which). The CDR3 DNA follows: TGTGCCAGCAGCTATGGAGGTTTGACCGGGGAGCTGTTTTTT. It yields the protein CASSYGGLTGELFF.